The next 9 T cell receptor beta chains were all read from a single sample in a study of T-cell reconstitution after alpha-beta-depleted transplantation in children. Library preparation (for TCRbeta) was performed with unique molecular identifiers. TCRdb fed the PCR reads into MiXCR, producing one record per CDR3 protein. Here the sample spans around 200,000 distinct CDR3 sequences, around 7% being singletons. Sequences were derived from PBMCs from the stem cell graft donor, sampled from the stem cell graft. Receptors were obtained from a human donor who donated a stem cell graft to a child with Wiskott-Aldrich syndrome.

This clonotype showed up many times. CDR3: CASTDNLFHDKNIQYF. CDR3 DNA: TGTGCCAGCACCGACAACCTTTTTCATGACAAAAACATTCAGTACTTC. This chain uses TRBV12-3 or TRBV12-4 with TRBJ2-4; D remains unclear. This CDR3 is 16 amino acids long. The V end lost 7 bases, the J end lost 3 bases, and 19 bases lay between the germline ends.

This clonotype was observed a few times. The chain links TRBV12-5 to TRBJ2-2, with no clear D. The germline V and J ends were trimmed by 1 base and 3 bases, with 6 bases remaining between them. The CDR3 extends over 14 amino acids. The germline gives CDR1 LGHNT, CDR2 FRNRAP. CDR3 coding DNA: TGTGCTAGTGGTTTGGACGGATACACCGGGGAGCTGTTTTTT. Protein product: CASGLDGYTGELFF.

V gene TRBV5-6 combines with J gene TRBJ2-5; possibly TRBD2 for D (6 bases). With 4 bases removed from V and 9 bases from J, the gap between germline ends came to 16 bases. The CDR3 consists of 13 residues. The V gene's germline CDR1 is SGHDT and CDR2 YYEEEE. CDR3 in DNA: TGTGCCAGCAGCAGACTTGGGGAGGAGGCCCAGTACTTC. Encoded protein: CASSRLGEEAQYF.

This clonotype was observed at least ten times. This chain links TRBV12-3 or TRBV12-4 with TRBJ1-4; D not certain. Trimming removed 3 bases at V and 5 bases at J, with 10 bases between. The CDR3 runs to 14 residues. CDR3 sequence reads: CASSFGPRNEKLFF. The CDR3 DNA is TGTGCCAGCAGTTTTGGGCCAAGGAATGAAAAACTGTTTTTT.

Many counts were recorded for this clonotype. V gene TRBV6-1 combines with J gene TRBJ2-7; 7 bases line up with TRBD1. The trim removed 5 bases at V and 2 bases at J, leaving 3 bases unmatched. CDR3 size: 13 residues. The V gene's germline CDR1 is MNHNS and CDR2 SASEGT. As DNA, the CDR3 is TGTGCCAGCAGTCGACAGGGACCCTACGAGCAGTACTTC. It translates to CASSRQGPYEQYF.

This clonotype has a count of ten or more. The chain employs TRBV16 and TRBJ2-7, with unresolved D. This CDR3 has 13 amino acids. Between the trimmed V and J ends, which lost 4 bases and 4 bases, there was a span of 11 bases. The germline V gene has CDR1 KGHSY and CDR2 FQNENV. The CDR3 bases are TGTGCCAGCAGCCGAATATATCTTTACGAGCAGTACTTC. It codes for CASSRIYLYEQYF.

This chain joins TRBV14 and TRBJ2-5, with D possibly being TRBD2 (5 bases). The CDR3 contains 17 residues. Germline CDR1 and CDR2: SGHDN and FVKESK. The V gene lost 1 base and the J gene lost 3 bases, with 18 bases spanning the gap. The CDR3 DNA follows: TGTGCCAGCAGCCAAGTGCACCGCGGGTTGGAAAAAGAGACCCAGTACTTC. Its translation is CASSQVHRGLEKETQYF. Together with reference TRBV14 and TRBJ2-5, the CDR3 gives the full variable domain: EAGVTQFPSHSVIEKGQTVTLRCDPISGHDNLYWYRRVMGKEIKFLLHFVKESKQDESGMPNNRFLAERTGGTYSTLKVQPAELEDSGVYFCASSQVHRGLEKETQYFGPGTRLLVL.

This chain links TRBV30 with TRBJ2-3; D perhaps matches TRBD2 (5 bases). Trimming shortened V by 2 bases and J by 1 base, and 7 bases separated the two germline ends. The CDR3 runs 13 residues. The V gene's germline CDR1 is GTSNPN and CDR2 SVGIG (reference sequence). This CDR3 is CAWSPGGTDTQYF. The CDR3 DNA reads TGTGCCTGGAGTCCCGGGGGCACAGATACGCAGTATTTT.

The table lists this clonotype with many counts. The J gene is TRBJ2-1, the V gene TRBV5-1; 8 nucleotides align to TRBD2. The germline CDR1 and CDR2 sequences are SGHRS and YFSETQ. The CDR3 runs 16 residues. J lost 7 bases, V lost 4 bases, and 13 bases had no gene match. The CDR3 sequence: CASSRLPAGGDNEQFF. The CDR3, as DNA: TGCGCCAGCAGCCGCTTACCCGCGGGGGGTGATAATGAGCAGTTCTTC.